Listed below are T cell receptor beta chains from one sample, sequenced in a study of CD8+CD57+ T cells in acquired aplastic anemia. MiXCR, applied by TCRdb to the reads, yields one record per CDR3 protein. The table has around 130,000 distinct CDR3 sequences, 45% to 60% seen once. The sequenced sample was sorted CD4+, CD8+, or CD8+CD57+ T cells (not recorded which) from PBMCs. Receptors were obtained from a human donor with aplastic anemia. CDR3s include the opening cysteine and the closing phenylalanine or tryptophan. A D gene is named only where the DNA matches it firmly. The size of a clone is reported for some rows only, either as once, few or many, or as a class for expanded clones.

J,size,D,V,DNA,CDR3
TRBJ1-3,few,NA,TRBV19,TGTGCCAGTACCGGCCAGCCGGCAGGCCACTCTGGAAACGCCATATATTTT,CASTGQPAGHSGNAIYF
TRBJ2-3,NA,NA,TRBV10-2,TGCGCCAGCAGTGAGTTCAGATTCACAGATACGCAGTATTTT,CASSEFRFTDTQYF
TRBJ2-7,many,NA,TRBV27,TGTGCCAGCAGTTTGACGGCTACCTACGAGCAGTACTTC,CASSLTATYEQYF
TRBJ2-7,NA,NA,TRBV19,TGTGCCAGTAGACAGGGAATAGCCTACGAGCAGTACTTC,CASRQGIAYEQYF
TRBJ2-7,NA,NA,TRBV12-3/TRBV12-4,TGTGCCAGCAGCAAGGGACACACCCCCTACGAGCAGTACTTC,CASSKGHTPYEQYF
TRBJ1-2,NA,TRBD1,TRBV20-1,TGCAGTGCCCGGGACAGGGGAATAGGCTACACCTTC,CSARDRGIGYTF
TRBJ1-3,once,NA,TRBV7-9,TGTGCCAGCAGCTCCGCACAGAGCTCTGGAAACACCATATATTTT,CASSSAQSSGNTIYF
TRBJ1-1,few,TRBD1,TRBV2,TGTGCCAGCAGACCACAGGGGTTAAACACTGAAGCTTTCTTT,CASRPQGLNTEAFF
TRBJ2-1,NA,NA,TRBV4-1,TGCGCCAGCAGCCAAGATGCAGTTGAGCAGTTCTTC,CASSQDAVEQFF
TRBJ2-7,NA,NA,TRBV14,TGTGCCAGCAGCCAAACAGGTGCCGTCAGCTACGAGCAGTACTTC,CASSQTGAVSYEQYF
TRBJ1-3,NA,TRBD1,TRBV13,TGTGCCAGCAGTTACCGACAGGGATCTGGAAACACCATATATTTT,CASSYRQGSGNTIYF
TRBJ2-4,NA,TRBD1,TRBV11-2,TGTGCCAGCAGCGGCGGGACAGGGTTCGAAAACATTCAGTACTTC,CASSGGTGFENIQYF
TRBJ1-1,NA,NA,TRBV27,TGTGCCAGCAGTTTTAGACAGTGGAACACTGAAGCTTTCTTT,CASSFRQWNTEAFF
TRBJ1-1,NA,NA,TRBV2,TGTGCTAGAGAAAGGTGGTGGGTTTTAGTGAACACTGAAGCTTTCTTT,CARERWWVLVNTEAFF
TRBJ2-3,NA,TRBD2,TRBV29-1,TGCAGCGTTGAACCGGGGGGGAGGGCAGATACGCAGTATTTT,CSVEPGGRADTQYF